The present entry profiles one T cell receptor (beta chain) with its context. This record comes from a study of blood T cell repertoires in COVID-19. Study in general: Collection of acute and convalescent COVID-19 samples took place in the United States, Italy and Spain. Sources were T cells, B-cell-depleted T cells, or PBMCs; the material itself was cDNA or gDNA.

The germline V gene encodes CDR1 SGHNT and CDR2 YYREEE (reference sequence). Trimming took off 4 bases at V and 1 base at J, with 23 bases between the two ends. The CDR3 runs 18 residues. Sequencing was performed with immunoSEQ multiplex PCR; in TCRdb, only in-frame clones are kept and a portion is missing. The repertoire holds under 150,000 clones, around 78% seen once, with under 2.5% in the top ten. The clonotype was recovered from a man aged 25 to 45 with acute or convalescent COVID-19. Material for sequencing was peripheral blood. The chain has TRBV5-4 and TRBJ1-2; TRBD1 might be the D (5 bases). The DNA for the CDR3 is TGTGCCAGCAGCACAGGAGGGGCAGGAGCCCCTTTTAACTATGGCTACACCTTC. This encodes CASSTGGAGAPFNYGYTF.